This TCR beta chain is from a study of T-cell reconstitution after alpha-beta-depleted transplantation in children. Unique molecular identifiers featured in how the TCRbeta library was prepared. TCRdb re-derived calls from the PCR reads in MiXCR, one entry per CDR3 protein. The sample comprises hundreds of thousands of distinct CDR3 sequences, approximately 16% of which are singletons, and approximately 1% rests with the top ten. Trimming pared 2 bases from V and 4 bases from J, leaving 13 bases between. Germline V gene lookup returns CDR1 SGHDT and CDR2 YYEEEE. CDR3 length equals 15 residues. In its sample, this clonotype was seen once.

This chain joins TRBV5-6 and TRBJ2-1; D might be TRBD1 (5 bases). The sequence was obtained from a human donor who donated a stem cell graft to a child with acute myeloid leukemia. Specimen: PBMCs from the stem cell graft donor, collected from the stem cell graft. CDR3 region: CASSLRQFLYNEQFF. As DNA, the CDR3 is TGTGCCAGCAGCTTACGACAGTTTCTTTACAATGAGCAGTTCTTC.